This TCR beta chain was retrieved from a study of T cell repertoires in cytomegalovirus infection (dated by TCRdb to the late 2010s). Notes on the research overall: Donor HLA type was relevant to the analysis, as public TCR beta signatures indicated carriage of CMV infection together with the matching HLA type.

For this clonotype: There is no known antigen for this receptor. Base-call qualities are not available, and no considerably larger clone is one nucleotide away.

Including cysteine and phenylalanine, the CDR3 has 12 amino acids. CDR3 DNA only is kept here, 36 bases in frame from base 1. V is pared back by 5 bases and J by 2 bases, with 7 bases lying between the germline termini. The germline V gene encodes CDR1 DFQATT and CDR2 SNEGSKA (reference sequence). Instrument used: Illumina HiSeq 1500. The public reads were quality trimmed at Q25 with fastp and then assembled into clones with MiXCR by TCRdb, keeping productive beta chains. Each CDR3 protein appears once, grouped with its most common genes and DNA. This sample has around 450,000 distinct CDR3 sequences in its table, and 31% of those were observed once. Of the sample, about 13% falls within the top ten clones. Overall study outcomes, separate from this receptor: In the ex vivo response, HLA-C-restricted CMV-specific TCR beta clonotypes were dominant, and in two of eight donors the single most frequent clonotype came from this HLA-C-restricted group. In both this cohort and an independent roughly 350-donor cohort, the cumulative frequency of public TCR beta family members distinguished carriers of CMV infection plus the relevant HLA type.

The receptor's source is a human donor in good health (CMV status not recorded). Some clones in this sample may be carry-over from other donors' samples. The rearranged segments are TRBV20-1 and TRBJ2-1; too little of a D gene remains to name it. The specimen was PBMCs. CDR3 region: CSAGGPYNEQFF. Read as DNA, the sequence is TGCAGTGCTGGCGGTCCCTACAATGAGCAGTTCTTC.